This TCR beta chain was found in a study of blood T cell repertoires in COVID-19. Study overall: COVID-19 samples, acute and convalescent, were from the United States, Italy and Spain. PBMCs, B-cell-depleted T cells, or T cells provided the cDNA or gDNA that made up the material.

Original handling: Estimates of nucleated cell counts were drawn from the amplification of reference gene primers. The method was immunoSEQ multiplex PCR; TCRdb's version includes in-frame clones alone and lacks a portion of them. The V and J calls and clone size come from that table; D and trimming were worked out from the DNA. Here the sample spans about 110,000 clones, over 75% being singletons. The length of the CDR3 is 14 residues. Germline loops: CDR1 LNHNV, CDR2 YYDKDF (reference sequence). V gave up 0 bases and J gave up 8 bases, with 10 bases separating them. V is TRBV15 and J is TRBJ1-4; D is ambiguous. This clonotype was sampled from a woman over 75 with acute or convalescent COVID-19. Material: peripheral blood. CDR3 coding DNA: TGTGCCACCAGCAGAGATCCCCGCGGAGAAAAACTGTTTTTT. It translates to CATSRDPRGEKLFF.